The clone carrying this T cell receptor beta chain was counted only a few times. The data stem from a study of T cells after yellow fever vaccination. V gave up 3 bases and J gave up 6 bases, with 9 bases separating them. The CDR3 runs 13 residues. Germline CDR1 SGHAT, CDR2 FQNNGV. TCRdb passed the 5' RACE reads through MiXCR, listing each CDR3 protein once. The data show a few hundred thousand distinct CDR3 sequences, 8.5% to 10% seen once. This chain links TRBV11-2 with TRBJ1-5; possibly TRBD1 for D (5 bases). The starting material was CD4+ T cells sorted from PBMCs, obtained 5 days after the yellow fever booster vaccination. The clonotype was recovered from a man between 18 and 29 years old who received the YFV17D yellow fever vaccine. Written as DNA, the CDR3 is TGTGCCAGCAGCTTCCAGGGAGCTCAGCCCCAGCATTTT. It is translated as CASSFQGAQPQHF.